This T cell receptor (beta chain) was sequenced during a study of T-cell memory formation after mild COVID-19. Notes on the study in general: Mainly CM and EM harbored the contracting CD4+ clones; mainly EMRA harbored the CD8+ ones.

The CDR3 runs 13 residues. Germline V gene sequence: CDR1 DFQATT, CDR2 SNEGSKA (reference sequence). Trimming took off 5 bases at V and 7 bases at J, with 15 bases between the two ends. This clonotype was recorded a few times. What it binds is not known. TCRdb reprocessed the 5' RACE reads with MiXCR, giving one entry per CDR3 protein. In the table there are approximately 210,000 distinct CDR3 sequences, under 30% of which are singletons. Sequencing was done on a sample of PBMCs or a T cell subset sorted from them (not recorded which). This TCR was sampled from an adult woman who had mild COVID-19 (a few samples of this study predate the infection). Cell type and time point are not known. The chain employs TRBV20-1 and TRBJ2-1; D ambiguous. The CDR3 bases are TGCAGTGCTCGAAACCCCGCCGGGAATGAGCAGTTCTTC. Protein sequence: CSARNPAGNEQFF.